This paragraph reports one TCR beta chain. Its antigen is as yet unknown. This sample stems from a study of CD8 T cells in ankylosing spondylitis. The CDR3 is 15 residues long. Germline CDR1 reads LGHDT; CDR2 reads YNNKEL (reference sequence). J gave up 3 bases and V 4 bases, and 2 bases lay outside the gene matches. Molecular-barcoded quantitative 5'-RACE produced these TCR beta libraries. TCRdb called the 5' RACE reads again in MiXCR, with one record for every CDR3 protein. The sample shows approximately 220,000 distinct CDR3 sequences, under 12% of them seen only once. Study results and limitations: Within ankylosing spondylitis blood, a TCR beta motif made up of eight or nine highly homologous variants appeared to be characteristic.

The sample consisted of blood, either unsorted or a sorted T cell fraction (not recorded which). The chain combines TRBV3-1 with TRBJ2-6, with 8 bases matching TRBD1. This TCR was sampled from a male donor with ankylosing spondylitis or in good health (not recorded which). CDR3 nucleotides: TGTGCCAGCAGCCGACAGGGGTTTGGGGCCAACGTCCTGACTTTC. Protein product: CASSRQGFGANVLTF. Using reference TRBV3-1 and TRBJ2-6 for the parts outside the CDR3, the full variable domain is DTAVSQTPKYLVTQMGNDKSIKCEQNLGHDTMYWYKQDSKKFLKIMFSYNNKELIINETVPNRFSPKSPDKAHLNLHINSLELGDSAVYFCASSRQGFGANVLTFGAGSRLTVL.